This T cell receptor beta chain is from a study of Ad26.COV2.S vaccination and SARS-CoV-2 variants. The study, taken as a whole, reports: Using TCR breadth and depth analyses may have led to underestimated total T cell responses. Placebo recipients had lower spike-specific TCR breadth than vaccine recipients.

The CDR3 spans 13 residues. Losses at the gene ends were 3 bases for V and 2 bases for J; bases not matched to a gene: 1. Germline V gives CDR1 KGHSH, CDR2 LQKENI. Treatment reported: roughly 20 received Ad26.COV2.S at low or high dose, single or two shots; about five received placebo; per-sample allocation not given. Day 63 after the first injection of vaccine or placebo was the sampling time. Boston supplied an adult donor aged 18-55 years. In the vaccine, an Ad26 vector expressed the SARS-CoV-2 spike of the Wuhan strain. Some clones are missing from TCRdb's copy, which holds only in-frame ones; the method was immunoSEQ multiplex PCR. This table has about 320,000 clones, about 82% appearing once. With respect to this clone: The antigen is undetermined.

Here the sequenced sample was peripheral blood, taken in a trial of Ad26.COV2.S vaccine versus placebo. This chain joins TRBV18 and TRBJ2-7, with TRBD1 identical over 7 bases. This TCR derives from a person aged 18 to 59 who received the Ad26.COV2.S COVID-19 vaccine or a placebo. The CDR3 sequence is CASSPGTAYEQYF. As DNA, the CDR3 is TGTGCCAGCTCACCCGGGACAGCCTACGAGCAGTACTTC.